Following are 3 T cell receptor beta chains from one sample sequenced in a study of CD8+ T cells in alopecia areata. Sequencing used cDNA as its template, made by extracting RNA and reverse transcribing it. Profiled with immunoSEQ multiplex PCR; TCRdb holds only in-frame clones, not every one. The data contain under 95,000 clones, approximately 70% of them singletons. The treatment: oral pan-JAK inhibitor, 5-10 mg twice daily. Sequences were derived from CD8+ T cells sorted from blood, sampled at roughly week 45, from a patient treated with tofacitinib. The receptor source for this set is a human donor with alopecia areata.

This clone was picked up a small number of times. The chain recombines TRBV6-1 with TRBJ2-3; D ambiguous. This CDR3 contains 14 residues. V was pared by 4 bases and J by 0 bases, with 8 bases between. Germline-derived CDR1 and CDR2 are MNHNS and SASEGT. The CDR3, as DNA: TGTGCCAGCAGTGCCTTTAGGAGCACAGATACGCAGTATTTT. Its protein product is CASSAFRSTDTQYF.

The rearrangement links TRBV5-4 to TRBJ1-5; D remains ambiguous. V was shortened by 4 bases and J by 1 base, with 12 bases between the two germline ends. The germline V gene has CDR1 SGHNT and CDR2 YYREEE (reference sequence). The CDR3 runs 15 residues. The CDR3 loop is CASSQSPGSNQPQHF. As DNA, the CDR3 is TGTGCCAGCAGCCAATCCCCTGGAAGCAATCAGCCCCAGCATTTT.

Details on this clone: The identical CDR3 is also encoded by other nucleotide sequences in the sample. The genes are TRBV30 and TRBJ1-1; 7 bases match TRBD1. CDR1 and CDR2 from the germline V gene are GTSNPN and SVGIG (reference sequence). This CDR3 has 12 amino acids. Trimming removed 3 bases from V and 5 bases from J; junction bases left unmatched: 3. The CDR3 sequence: CAWSPTGTEAFF. CDR3 nucleotides: TGTGCCTGGAGCCCGACAGGGACTGAAGCTTTCTTT.